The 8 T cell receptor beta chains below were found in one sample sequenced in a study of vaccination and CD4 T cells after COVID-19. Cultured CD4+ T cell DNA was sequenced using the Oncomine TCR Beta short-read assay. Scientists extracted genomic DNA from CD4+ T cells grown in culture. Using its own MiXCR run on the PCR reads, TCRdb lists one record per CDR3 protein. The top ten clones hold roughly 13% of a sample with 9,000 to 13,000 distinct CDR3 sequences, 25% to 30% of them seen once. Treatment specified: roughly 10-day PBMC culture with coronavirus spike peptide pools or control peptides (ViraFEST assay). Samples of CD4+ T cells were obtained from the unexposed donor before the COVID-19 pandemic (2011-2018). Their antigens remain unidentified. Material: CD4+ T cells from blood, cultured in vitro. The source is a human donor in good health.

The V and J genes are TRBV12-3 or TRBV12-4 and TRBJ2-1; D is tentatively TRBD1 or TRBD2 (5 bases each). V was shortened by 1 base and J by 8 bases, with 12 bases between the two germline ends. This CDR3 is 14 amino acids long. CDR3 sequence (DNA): TGTGCCAGCAGTTTAGGGGTGGGGGAGTATGAGCAGTTCTTC. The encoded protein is CASSLGVGEYEQFF.

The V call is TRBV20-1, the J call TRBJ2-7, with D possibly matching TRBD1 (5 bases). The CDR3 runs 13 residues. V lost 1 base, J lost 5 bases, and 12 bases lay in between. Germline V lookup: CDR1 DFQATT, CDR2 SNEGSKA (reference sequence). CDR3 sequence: CSARVGHTHEQYF. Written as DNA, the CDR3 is TGCAGTGCTAGAGTGGGGCACACTCACGAGCAGTACTTC.

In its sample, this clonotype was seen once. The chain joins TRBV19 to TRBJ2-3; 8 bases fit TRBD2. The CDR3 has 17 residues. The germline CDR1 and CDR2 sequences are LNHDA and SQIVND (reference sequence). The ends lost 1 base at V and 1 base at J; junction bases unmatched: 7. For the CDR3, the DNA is TGTGCCAGTAGTATAGCCCCCTTGACTAGCGGCACAGATACGCAGTATTTT. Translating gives CASSIAPLTSGTDTQYF.

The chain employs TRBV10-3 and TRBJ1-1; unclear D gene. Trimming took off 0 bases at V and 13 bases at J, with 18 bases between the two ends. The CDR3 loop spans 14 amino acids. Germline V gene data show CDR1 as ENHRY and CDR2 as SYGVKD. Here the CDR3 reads CAISESHGVPDGFF. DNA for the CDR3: TGTGCCATCAGTGAGTCTCATGGGGTCCCTGATGGTTTCTTT.

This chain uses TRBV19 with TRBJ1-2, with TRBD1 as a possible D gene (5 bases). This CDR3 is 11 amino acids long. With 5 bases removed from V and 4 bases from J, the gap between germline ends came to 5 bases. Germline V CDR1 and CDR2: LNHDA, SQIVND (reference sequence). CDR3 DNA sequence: TGTGCCAGTAGTGGGGCCTATGGCTACACCTTC. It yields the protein CASSGAYGYTF.

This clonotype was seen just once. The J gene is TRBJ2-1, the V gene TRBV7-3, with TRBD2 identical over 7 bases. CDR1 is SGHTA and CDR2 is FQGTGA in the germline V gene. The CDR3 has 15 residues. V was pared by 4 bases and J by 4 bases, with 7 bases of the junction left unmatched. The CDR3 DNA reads TGTGCCAGCAGCTCGATCGGGACTACATACAATGAGCAGTTCTTC. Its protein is CASSSIGTTYNEQFF.

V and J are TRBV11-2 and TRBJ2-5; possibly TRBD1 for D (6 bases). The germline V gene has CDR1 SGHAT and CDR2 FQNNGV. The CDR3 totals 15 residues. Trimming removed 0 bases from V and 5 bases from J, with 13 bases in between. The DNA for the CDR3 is TGTGCCAGCAGCTTAGATCTGGGGGCCTCGGAGACCCAGTACTTC. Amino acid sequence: CASSLDLGASETQYF.

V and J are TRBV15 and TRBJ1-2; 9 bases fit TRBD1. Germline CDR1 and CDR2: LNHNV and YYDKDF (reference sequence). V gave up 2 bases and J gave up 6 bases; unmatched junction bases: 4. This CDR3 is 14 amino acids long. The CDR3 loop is CATSRTGGADGYTF. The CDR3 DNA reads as TGTGCCACCAGCAGAACAGGGGGCGCGGATGGCTACACCTTC.